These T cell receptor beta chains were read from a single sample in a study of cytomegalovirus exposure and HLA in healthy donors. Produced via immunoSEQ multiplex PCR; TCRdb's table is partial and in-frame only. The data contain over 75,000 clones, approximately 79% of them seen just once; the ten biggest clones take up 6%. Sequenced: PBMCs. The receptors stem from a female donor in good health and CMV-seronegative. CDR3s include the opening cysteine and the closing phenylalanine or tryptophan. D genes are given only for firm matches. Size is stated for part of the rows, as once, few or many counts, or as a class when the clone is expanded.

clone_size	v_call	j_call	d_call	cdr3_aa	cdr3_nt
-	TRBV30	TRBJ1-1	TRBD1	CAWLGQGGGEAFF	TGTGCCTGGTTAGGACAGGGGGGCGGAGAAGCTTTCTTT
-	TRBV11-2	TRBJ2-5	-	CASSLRGWQETQYF	TGTGCCAGCAGCTTAAGAGGGTGGCAAGAGACCCAGTACTTC
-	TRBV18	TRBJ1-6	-	CASFWGPGGNSPLHF	TGTGCCAGCTTCTGGGGCCCCGGGGGTAATTCACCCCTCCACTTT
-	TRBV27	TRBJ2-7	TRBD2	CASSSWTSGYEQYF	TGTGCCAGCAGTTCGTGGACTAGCGGCTACGAGCAGTACTTC
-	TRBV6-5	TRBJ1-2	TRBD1	CASSLGQGRGYTF	TGTGCCAGCAGCCTGGGACAGGGGCGAGGCTACACCTTC
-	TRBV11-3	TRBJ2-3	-	CASSLNRKEDTQYF	TGTGCCAGCAGCTTAAACAGGAAGGAAGATACGCAGTATTTT
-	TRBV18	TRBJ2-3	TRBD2	CASSPISGGTDTQYF	TGTGCCAGCTCACCAATTAGCGGGGGAACAGATACGCAGTATTTT
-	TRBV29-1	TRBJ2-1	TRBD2	CSVAGLGNNEQFF	TGCAGCGTCGCGGGACTAGGGAATAATGAGCAGTTCTTC
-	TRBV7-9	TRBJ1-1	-	CASSLGGSTEAFF	TGTGCCAGCAGCTTGGGGGGGAGCACTGAAGCTTTCTTT
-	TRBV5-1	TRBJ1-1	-	CASSLAGENTEAFF	TGCGCCAGCAGCTTGGCGGGAGAAAACACTGAAGCTTTCTTT
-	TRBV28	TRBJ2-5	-	CASSSQYQETQYF	TGTGCCAGCAGTTCACAATACCAAGAGACCCAGTACTTC
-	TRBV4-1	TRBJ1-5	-	CASSQDPGGGQPQHF	TGCGCCAGCAGCCAAGATCCGGGGGGTGGTCAGCCCCAGCATTTT
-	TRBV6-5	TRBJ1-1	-	CASSKPRALNTEAFF	TGTGCCAGCAGTAAACCCAGGGCCTTGAACACTGAAGCTTTCTTT
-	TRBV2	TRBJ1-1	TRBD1	CASSTRTGDTEAFF	TGTGCCAGCAGTACCAGGACAGGGGACACTGAAGCTTTCTTT
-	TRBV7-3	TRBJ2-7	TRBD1	CASSPGGSGEQYF	TGTGCCAGCAGCCCAGGGGGTTCTGGCGAGCAGTACTTC
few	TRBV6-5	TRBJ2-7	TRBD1	CALQGVYEQYF	TGTGCCCTCCAGGGGGTCTACGAGCAGTACTTC
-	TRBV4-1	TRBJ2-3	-	CASSQRQGLGTDTQYF	TGCGCCAGCAGCCAACGCCAGGGGCTTGGCACAGATACGCAGTATTTT
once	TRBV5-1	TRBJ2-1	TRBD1	CASSLGQGAGYNEQFF	TGCGCCAGCAGCTTGGGACAGGGGGCCGGGTACAATGAGCAGTTCTTC
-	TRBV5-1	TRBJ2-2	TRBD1	CASRDRPNTGELFF	TGCGCCAGCAGGGACAGGCCGAACACCGGGGAGCTGTTTTTT
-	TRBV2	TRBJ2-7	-	CASSPTYEQYF	TGTGCCAGCAGCCCTACCTACGAGCAGTACTTC
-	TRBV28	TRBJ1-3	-	CASSLRYSGNTIYF	TGTGCCAGCAGTTTGCGGTACTCTGGAAACACCATATATTTT
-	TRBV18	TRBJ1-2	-	CASNSNYGYTF	TGTGCCAGCAACAGTAACTATGGCTACACCTTC
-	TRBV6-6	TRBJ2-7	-	CASSPLDSSEQYF	TGTGCCAGCAGCCCCCTGGACAGTTCCGAGCAGTACTTC
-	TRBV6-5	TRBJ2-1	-	CASSPTAGFYNEQFF	TGTGCCAGCAGCCCTACCGCGGGATTTTACAATGAGCAGTTCTTC
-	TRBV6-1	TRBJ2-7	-	CASSEAPWGGTTYEQYF	TGTGCCAGCAGTGAAGCGCCGTGGGGGGGGACAACCTACGAGCAGTACTTC
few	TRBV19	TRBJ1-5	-	CASRPRVSNQPQHF	TGTGCCAGTAGGCCCAGGGTTAGCAATCAGCCCCAGCATTTT
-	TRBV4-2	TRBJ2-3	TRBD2	CASSQDLAGGRPDTQYF	TGTGCCAGCAGCCAAGATCTGGCGGGAGGGCGCCCAGATACGCAGTATTTT
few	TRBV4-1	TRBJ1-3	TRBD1	CASSRNRGGHSGNTIYF	TGCGCCAGCAGCCGGAACAGGGGAGGTCACTCTGGAAACACCATATATTTT
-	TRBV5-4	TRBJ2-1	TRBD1	CASNPLGQGSSYNEQFF	TGTGCCAGCAACCCTCTAGGACAGGGGTCGTCCTACAATGAGCAGTTCTTC
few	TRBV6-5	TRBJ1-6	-	CASSNDRSPLHF	TGTGCCAGCAGTAACGACAGGTCACCCCTCCACTTT
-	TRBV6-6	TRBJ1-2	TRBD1	CASRTTGAGYYGYTF	TGTGCCAGCAGAACTACAGGGGCCGGGTACTATGGCTACACCTTC
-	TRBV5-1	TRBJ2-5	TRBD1	CASSPVGTEETQYF	TGCGCCAGCAGCCCGGTGGGGACAGAAGAGACCCAGTACTTC
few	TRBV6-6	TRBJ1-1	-	CASSFPGEAFF	TGTGCCAGCAGTTTTCCCGGTGAAGCTTTCTTT
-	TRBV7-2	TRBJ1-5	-	CASSLEPGSQPQHF	TGTGCCAGCAGCTTAGAGCCAGGGTCTCAGCCCCAGCATTTT
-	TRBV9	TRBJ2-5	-	CASSVATAKETQYF	TGTGCCAGCAGCGTAGCAACAGCCAAAGAGACCCAGTACTTC